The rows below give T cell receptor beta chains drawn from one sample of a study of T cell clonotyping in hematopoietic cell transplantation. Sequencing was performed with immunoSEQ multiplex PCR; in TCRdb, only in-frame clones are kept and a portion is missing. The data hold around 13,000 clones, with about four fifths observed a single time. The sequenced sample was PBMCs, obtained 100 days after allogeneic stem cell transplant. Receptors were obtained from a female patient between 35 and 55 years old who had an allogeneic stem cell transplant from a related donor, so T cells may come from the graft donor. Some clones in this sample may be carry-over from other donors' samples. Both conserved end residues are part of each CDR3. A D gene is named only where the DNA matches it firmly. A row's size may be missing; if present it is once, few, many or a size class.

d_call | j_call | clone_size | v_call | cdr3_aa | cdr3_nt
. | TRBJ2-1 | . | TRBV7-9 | CASSVLREGAPFF | TGTGCCAGCAGCGTCCTCCGCGAGGGAGCCCCGTTCTTC
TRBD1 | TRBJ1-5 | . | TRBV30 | CAWSVGDRGANQPQHF | TGTGCCTGGAGTGTCGGGGACAGGGGTGCCAATCAGCCCCAGCATTTT
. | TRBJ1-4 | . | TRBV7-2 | CASSLFRGGGGASGEKLFF | TGTGCCAGCAGCTTGTTCCGGGGAGGTGGGGGCGCTTCAGGGGAAAAACTGTTTTTT
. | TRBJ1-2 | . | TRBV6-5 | CASSPRSYGYTF | TGTGCCAGCAGCCCCAGGAGCTATGGCTACACCTTC
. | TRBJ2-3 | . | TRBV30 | CALQGGDADTQYF | TGTGCCTTACAGGGCGGTGATGCAGATACGCAGTATTTT
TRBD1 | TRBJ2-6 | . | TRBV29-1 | CSVEDRGRVSGANVLTF | TGCAGCGTTGAAGACAGGGGGCGCGTATCTGGGGCCAACGTCCTGACTTTC
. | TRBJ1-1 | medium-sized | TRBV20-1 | CSASRAQKAFF | TGCAGTGCTAGCCGGGCACAGAAGGCTTTCTTT
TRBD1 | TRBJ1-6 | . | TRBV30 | CAWSAGQDNSPLHF | TGTGCCTGGAGTGCCGGACAGGACAATTCACCCCTCCACTTT
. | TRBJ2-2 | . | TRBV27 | CASSPGAGELFF | TGTGCCAGCAGTCCCGGGGCCGGGGAGCTGTTTTTT
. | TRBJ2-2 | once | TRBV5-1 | CASSLTDGELFF | TGCGCCAGCAGCTTGACCGACGGGGAGCTGTTTTTT
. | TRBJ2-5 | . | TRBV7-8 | CASSLEASWGMETQYF | TGTGCCAGCAGCTTAGAGGCTAGCTGGGGGATGGAGACCCAGTACTTC
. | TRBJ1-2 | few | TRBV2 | CASSRDRTANYGYTF | TGTGCCAGCAGCCGGGATCGAACCGCCAACTATGGCTACACCTTC
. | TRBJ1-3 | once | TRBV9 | CASSAQRTASGNTIYF | TGTGCCAGCAGCGCCCAACGGACAGCCTCTGGAAACACCATATATTTT
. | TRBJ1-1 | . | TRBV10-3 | CAIRPEGGPYTEAFF | TGTGCCATCAGGCCTGAGGGGGGACCGTACACTGAAGCTTTCTTT
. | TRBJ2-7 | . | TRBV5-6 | CASSLPGESYEQYF | TGTGCCAGCAGCTTACCAGGGGAATCCTACGAGCAGTACTTC
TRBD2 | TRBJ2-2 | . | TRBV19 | CASSIDRTRTGELFF | TGTGCCAGTAGTATAGACCGGACTAGAACCGGGGAGCTGTTTTTT
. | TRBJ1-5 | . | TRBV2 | CASGTGNQPQHF | TGTGCCAGTGGCACGGGCAATCAGCCCCAGCATTTT
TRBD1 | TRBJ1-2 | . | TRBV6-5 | CASSYSDRDPRGYTF | TGTGCCAGCAGTTACTCGGACAGGGACCCTAGGGGCTACACCTTC
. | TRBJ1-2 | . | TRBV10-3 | CAISESVRGYHGYTF | TGTGCCATCAGTGAGTCAGTCAGGGGATATCATGGCTACACCTTC
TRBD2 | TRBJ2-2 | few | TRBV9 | CASSVTRASGNTGELFF | TGTGCCAGCAGCGTTACAAGGGCTAGCGGGAACACCGGGGAGCTGTTTTTT
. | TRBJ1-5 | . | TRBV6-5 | CASSEMAGNQPQHF | TGTGCCAGCAGTGAAATGGCGGGTAATCAGCCCCAGCATTTT
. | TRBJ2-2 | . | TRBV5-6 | CASSLAGLRAVLDGELFF | TGTGCCAGCAGCTTGGCCGGACTAAGGGCAGTACTCGACGGGGAGCTGTTTTTT
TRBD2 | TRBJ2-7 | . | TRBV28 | CASSSSLAGGYEQYF | TGTGCCAGCAGTTCCTCACTAGCGGGAGGATACGAGCAGTACTTC
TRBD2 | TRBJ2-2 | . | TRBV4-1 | CASSQFPAGARAGELFF | TGCGCCAGCAGCCAATTTCCCGCGGGAGCTAGGGCCGGGGAGCTGTTTTTT
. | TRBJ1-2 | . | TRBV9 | CASSLGHLYGYTF | TGTGCCAGCAGCCTCGGACACCTCTATGGCTACACCTTC
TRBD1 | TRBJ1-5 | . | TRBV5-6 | CASSSPLAGTEYF | TGTGCCAGCAGCTCCCCCCTGGCCGGGACAGAATATTTT
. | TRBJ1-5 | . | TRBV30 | CAWSTGQGRQPQHF | TGTGCCTGGAGCACAGGGCAGGGACGCCAGCCCCAGCATTTT
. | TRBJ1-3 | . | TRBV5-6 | CASSLAGFGNTIYF | TGTGCCAGCAGCTTGGCGGGGTTTGGAAACACCATATATTTT
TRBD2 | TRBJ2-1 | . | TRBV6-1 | CASSEVAGRDNEQFF | TGTGCCAGCAGTGAAGTAGCAGGGAGGGACAATGAGCAGTTCTTC
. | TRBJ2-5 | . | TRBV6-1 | CASSESSGGGAETQYF | TGTGCCAGCAGTGAGAGTTCAGGGGGAGGTGCAGAGACCCAGTACTTC
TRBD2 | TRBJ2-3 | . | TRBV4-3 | CASSQTSGQTDTQYF | TGCGCCAGCAGCCAAACTAGCGGGCAGACAGATACGCAGTATTTT
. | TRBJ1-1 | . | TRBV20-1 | CSGTNTEAFF | TGCAGTGGGACGAACACTGAAGCTTTCTTT
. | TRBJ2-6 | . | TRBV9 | CASSVDALLGANVLTF | TGTGCCAGCAGCGTAGATGCCTTACTGGGGGCCAACGTCCTGACTTTC
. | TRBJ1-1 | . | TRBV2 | CASSGAGEDTEAFF | TGTGCCAGCAGTGGGGCAGGGGAGGACACTGAAGCTTTCTTT
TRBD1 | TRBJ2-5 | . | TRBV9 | CASSPSRGETQYF | TGTGCCAGCAGCCCAAGCAGGGGGGAGACCCAGTACTTC
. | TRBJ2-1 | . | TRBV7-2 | CASSFEATNEQFF | TGTGCCAGCAGCTTTGAAGCTACTAATGAGCAGTTCTTC
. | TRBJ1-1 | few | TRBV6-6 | CASSYGGLTEAFF | TGTGCCAGCAGTTACGGGGGGCTCACTGAAGCTTTCTTT
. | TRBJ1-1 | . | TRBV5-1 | CASSLEGSGTEAFF | TGCGCCAGCAGCTTGGAAGGGAGTGGCACTGAAGCTTTCTTT
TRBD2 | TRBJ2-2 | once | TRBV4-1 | CASSPFRGGDTGELFF | TGCGCCAGCAGCCCCTTCCGGGGGGGGGACACCGGGGAGCTGTTTTTT
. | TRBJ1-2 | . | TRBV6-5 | CASSGRGNYGYTF | TGTGCCAGCAGCGGGAGGGGAAACTATGGCTACACCTTC
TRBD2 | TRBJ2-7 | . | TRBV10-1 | CARRGLGFIEQYF | TGCGCCAGGCGAGGACTAGGATTCATCGAGCAGTACTTC
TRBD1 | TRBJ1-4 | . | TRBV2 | CASSPTGVTEKLFF | TGTGCCAGCAGCCCGACAGGGGTCACCGAAAAACTGTTTTTT
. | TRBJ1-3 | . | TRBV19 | CASTQSSSGNTIYF | TGTGCCAGTACACAGTCGAGCTCTGGAAACACCATATATTTT
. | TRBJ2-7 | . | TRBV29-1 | CSVGGYMNYEQYF | TGCAGCGTGGGCGGGTATATGAACTACGAGCAGTACTTC
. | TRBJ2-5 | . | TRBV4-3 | CASSQGTGPLSQETQYF | TGCGCCAGCAGCCAAGGAACGGGTCCTTTGAGTCAAGAGACCCAGTACTTC
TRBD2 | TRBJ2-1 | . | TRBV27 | CASSPSGRGEQFF | TGTGCCAGCAGTCCTAGCGGGAGGGGCGAGCAGTTCTTC
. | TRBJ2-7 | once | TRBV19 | CASRGGYEQYF | TGTGCCAGTAGGGGGGGCTACGAGCAGTACTTC
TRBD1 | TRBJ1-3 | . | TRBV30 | CAWSLRQGATGNTIYF | TGTGCCTGGAGTCTTAGACAGGGGGCGACTGGAAACACCATATATTTT
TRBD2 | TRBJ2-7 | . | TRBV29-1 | CSVTGTSGLPGTYEQYF | TGCAGCGTTACCGGGACTAGCGGGCTTCCCGGGACCTACGAGCAGTACTTC
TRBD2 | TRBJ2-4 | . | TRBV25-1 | CASSPSGGVYGKNIQYF | TGTGCCAGCTCCCCTAGCGGGGGGGTATACGGCAAAAACATTCAGTACTTC
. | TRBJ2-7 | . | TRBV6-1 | CASSDTGDEQYF | TGTGCCAGCAGTGACACCGGGGACGAGCAGTACTTC
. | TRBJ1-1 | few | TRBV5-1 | CASPDRKMNTEAFF | TGCGCCAGCCCGGACAGAAAGATGAACACTGAAGCTTTCTTT
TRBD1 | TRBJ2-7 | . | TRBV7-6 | CASSLATGTGYEQYF | TGTGCCAGCAGCTTAGCCACCGGGACAGGCTACGAGCAGTACTTC
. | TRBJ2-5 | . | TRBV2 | CASSLRTTGIETQYF | TGTGCCAGCAGTCTCCGGACTACCGGCATAGAGACCCAGTACTTC
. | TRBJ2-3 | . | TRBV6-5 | CASSPVGEDTQYF | TGTGCCAGCAGCCCCGTGGGGGAAGATACGCAGTATTTT